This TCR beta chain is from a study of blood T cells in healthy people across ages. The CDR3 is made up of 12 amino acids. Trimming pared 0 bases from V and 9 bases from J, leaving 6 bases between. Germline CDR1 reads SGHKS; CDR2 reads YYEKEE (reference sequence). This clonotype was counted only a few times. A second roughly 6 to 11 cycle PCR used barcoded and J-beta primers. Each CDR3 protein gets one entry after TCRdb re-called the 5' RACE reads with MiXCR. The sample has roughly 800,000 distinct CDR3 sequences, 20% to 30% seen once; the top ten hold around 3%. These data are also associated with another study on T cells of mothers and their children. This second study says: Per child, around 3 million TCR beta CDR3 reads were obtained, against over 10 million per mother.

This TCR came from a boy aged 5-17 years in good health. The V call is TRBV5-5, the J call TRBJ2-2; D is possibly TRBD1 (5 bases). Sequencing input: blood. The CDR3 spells CASSLGGRELFF. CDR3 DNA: TGTGCCAGCAGCTTGGGGGGCCGGGAGCTGTTTTTT.